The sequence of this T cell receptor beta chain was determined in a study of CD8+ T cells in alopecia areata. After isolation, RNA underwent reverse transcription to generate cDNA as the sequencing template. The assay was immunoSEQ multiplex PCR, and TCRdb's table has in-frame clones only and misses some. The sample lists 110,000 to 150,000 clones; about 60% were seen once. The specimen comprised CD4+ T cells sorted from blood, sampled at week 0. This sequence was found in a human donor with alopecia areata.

The CDR3, as DNA: TGCAGCACCTGCCGGGGGACAGGGGCGAACACTGAAGCTTTCTTT. Its translation is CSTCRGTGANTEAFF. This chain uses TRBV29-1 with TRBJ1-1; 10 bases are shared with TRBD1. The CDR3 consists of 15 residues. The germline gives CDR1 SQVTM, CDR2 ANQGSEA. Trimming took 8 bases from V and 1 from J; bases not matched to a gene: 10.